Below, 17 T cell receptor beta chains from the same sample are listed, as sequenced in a study of T-cell memory formation after mild COVID-19. Using its own MiXCR run on the 5' RACE reads, TCRdb lists one record per CDR3 protein. The top ten clones hold around 13% of a sample with fewer than 500,000 distinct CDR3 sequences, 20% to 30% of them seen once. The sample was PBMCs or a T cell subset sorted from them (not recorded which). Receptors originate from an adult woman who had mild COVID-19 (a few samples of this study predate the infection). Cell type and time point are not known.

The chain couples TRBV5-1 to TRBJ1-1, with D possibly matching TRBD1 (5 bases). V was shortened by 2 bases and J by 1 base, with 9 bases between the two germline ends. Per germline, CDR1 SGHRS and CDR2 YFSETQ. The CDR3 length is 14 residues. Here the CDR3 DNA reads TGCGCCAGCAGCTTCTCGACAGCGAACACTGAAGCTTTCTTT. It is translated as CASSFSTANTEAFF.

This clonotype was found a few times. V and J are TRBV9 and TRBJ2-1; no definite D call. V was pared by 0 bases and J by 8 bases, with 3 bases between. The germline V gene has CDR1 SGDLS and CDR2 YYNGEE. This CDR3 comprises 11 residues. This CDR3 reads CASSVGDEQFF. The CDR3, as DNA: TGTGCCAGCAGCGTAGGGGATGAGCAGTTCTTC.

The chain is built from TRBV6-5 and TRBJ2-3, with a weak D call TRBD2 (6 bases). The germline V and J ends were trimmed by 3 bases and 6 bases, with 10 bases remaining between them. The germline V gene encodes CDR1 MNHEY and CDR2 SVGAGI. There are 13 residues in the CDR3. CDR3 sequence reads: CASSYGRGDTQYF. The CDR3 nucleotides are TGTGCCAGCAGTTATGGACGGGGGGATACGCAGTATTTT.

This clonotype was seen more than once but under ten times. This chain joins TRBV25-1 and TRBJ1-4, with D possibly matching TRBD1 (6 bases). Trimming pared 2 bases from V and 3 bases from J, leaving 10 bases between. Germline V gene sequence: CDR1 MGHDK, CDR2 SYGVNS. The CDR3 extends over 15 amino acids. CDR3 DNA: TGTGCCAGCAGTGAAAGAGGACAGCCTAATGAAAAACTGTTTTTT. It encodes CASSERGQPNEKLFF. The whole variable domain, remainder taken from reference TRBV25-1 and TRBJ1-4, is EADIYQTPRYLVIGTGKKITLECSQTMGHDKMYWYQQDPGMELHLIHYSYGVNSTEKGDLSSESTVSRIRTEHFPLTLESARPSHTSQYLCASSERGQPNEKLFFGSGTQLSVL.

The chain employs TRBV6-5 and TRBJ2-2; no firm D call. CDR1 is MNHEY and CDR2 is SVGAGI in the germline V gene. The CDR3 consists of 16 residues. V shed 2 bases and J shed 3 bases, with 13 bases lying between them. The CDR3 sequence is CASSYLPRGDTGELFF. CDR3 sequence (DNA): TGTGCCAGCAGTTACCTCCCGAGAGGAGACACCGGGGAGCTGTTTTTT.

This clonotype occurred a few times. The gene calls are TRBV5-5 and TRBJ2-3; D unresolved. CDR3 length: 12 amino acids. Germline values: CDR1 SGHKS, CDR2 YYEKEE (reference sequence). V was clipped by 9 bases and J by 5 bases, with 13 bases between them. CDR3 region: CATSSFGDTQYF. CDR3 DNA: TGTGCCACTTCGAGCTTTGGAGATACGCAGTATTTT.

This clonotype appeared a few times. The CDR3 nucleotides read TGTGCCAGCAGCTTAGAGACAGGACGGGATGGCTACACCTTC. Translating gives CASSLETGRDGYTF. The genes are TRBV7-8 and TRBJ1-2; D perhaps matches TRBD1 (6 bases). Germline lookup yields CDR1 SGHVS and CDR2 FQNEAQ. Trimming took 1 base from V and 6 from J, leaving 12 bases between them. The CDR3 contains 14 residues.

A few counts support this clonotype. J is TRBJ2-7 and V is TRBV6-4, with a weak D call TRBD2 (6 bases). The CDR3 contains 18 residues. Trimming removed 8 bases at V and 4 bases at J, with 30 bases between. From germline, CDR1 is MRHNA and CDR2 SNTAGT. CDR3 DNA sequence: TGTGCCAGCTGGAGAATAGCGGAGGGTTCGGGTCCTTTATACGAGCAGTACTTC. It is translated as CASWRIAEGSGPLYEQYF.

CDR3 sequence: CASSEGRTREAFF. Written as DNA, the CDR3 is TGTGCCAGCAGCGAGGGTCGGACGAGAGAAGCTTTCTTT. The chain combines TRBV5-5 with TRBJ1-1; D is unclear. V lost 4 bases to trimming and J lost 8 bases, with 15 bases between them. Per germline, CDR1 SGHKS and CDR2 YYEKEE (reference sequence). The CDR3 consists of 13 residues.

This clonotype appeared a few times. V and J are TRBV7-6 and TRBJ2-1; 11 nucleotides agree with TRBD2. Germline V gene sequence: CDR1 SGHVS, CDR2 FNYEAQ. This CDR3 contains 21 residues. Trimming removed 2 bases from V and 2 bases from J; junction bases left unmatched: 17. This CDR3 reads CASSLIRGQDGSGRAYNEQFF. CDR3 sequence (DNA): TGTGCCAGCAGCTTAATCCGCGGGCAGGACGGTAGCGGGAGGGCCTACAATGAGCAGTTCTTC.

A few counts support this clonotype. V is TRBV4-3 and J is TRBJ2-1, with D tentatively TRBD1 (6 bases). Germline CDR1 is LGHNA and CDR2 is YSLEER. The V and J ends lost 3 bases and 0 bases respectively, with 12 bases between them. This CDR3 has 16 residues. In DNA, the CDR3 is TGCGCCAGCAGCCATGGGTTAGGGGGCTCCTACAATGAGCAGTTCTTC. Translated: CASSHGLGGSYNEQFF.

This clonotype appeared many times. The chain joins TRBV5-1 to TRBJ2-1; D unresolved. Germline V lookup: CDR1 SGHRS, CDR2 YFSETQ. This CDR3 is 12 amino acids long. Trimming pared 3 bases from V and 7 bases from J, leaving 8 bases between. The DNA for the CDR3 is TGCGCCAGCAGCTCCTTAACGAATGAGCAGTTCTTC. As protein: CASSSLTNEQFF.

This clonotype was counted a few times. This sequence joins TRBV12-3 or TRBV12-4 and TRBJ1-1; D is uncertain. V dropped 6 bases and J dropped 0 bases, with 11 bases sitting between them. This CDR3 has 14 residues. CDR3 sequence reads: CASRGYNMNTEAFF. The CDR3 coding sequence is TGTGCCAGCAGGGGTTATAACATGAACACTGAAGCTTTCTTT.

The chain joins TRBV24-1 to TRBJ2-7; D is ambiguous. V dropped 9 bases and J dropped 12 bases, with 17 bases sitting between them. The CDR3 sequence is 11 residues long. Germline-derived CDR1 and CDR2 are KGHDR and SFDVKD. The CDR3 sequence is CATEDGRRWYF. The CDR3 DNA reads as TGTGCCACCGAAGACGGACGGCGGTGGTACTTC.

The chain joins TRBV5-1 to TRBJ1-1; D uncertain. With 4 bases removed from V and 4 bases from J, the gap between germline ends came to 17 bases. The CDR3 has 15 residues. Germline V gene sequence: CDR1 SGHRS, CDR2 YFSETQ. The CDR3 loop is CASSPMVTGSTEAFF. In DNA form, the CDR3 reads TGCGCCAGCAGCCCAATGGTGACGGGGTCCACTGAAGCTTTCTTT.

The V call is TRBV6-6, the J call TRBJ1-2, with TRBD1 matching 7 bases. This CDR3 spans 15 amino acids. V gave up 6 bases and J gave up 0 bases; unmatched junction bases: 7. Germline V lookup: CDR1 MNHNY, CDR2 SVGAGI (reference sequence). CDR3 sequence reads: CASRNDRAPNYGYTF. The DNA of the CDR3 is TGTGCCAGCAGAAACGACAGGGCGCCTAACTATGGCTACACCTTC.

The J gene is TRBJ2-1, the V gene TRBV15; D is ambiguous. CDR3 size: 16 residues. CDR1 and CDR2 from the germline V gene are LNHNV and YYDKDF (reference sequence). V gave up 1 base and J gave up 0 bases, with 10 bases separating them. CDR3 loop: CATSRVNVYSYNEQFF. The DNA for the CDR3 is TGTGCCACCAGCAGAGTTAACGTCTACTCCTACAATGAGCAGTTCTTC.